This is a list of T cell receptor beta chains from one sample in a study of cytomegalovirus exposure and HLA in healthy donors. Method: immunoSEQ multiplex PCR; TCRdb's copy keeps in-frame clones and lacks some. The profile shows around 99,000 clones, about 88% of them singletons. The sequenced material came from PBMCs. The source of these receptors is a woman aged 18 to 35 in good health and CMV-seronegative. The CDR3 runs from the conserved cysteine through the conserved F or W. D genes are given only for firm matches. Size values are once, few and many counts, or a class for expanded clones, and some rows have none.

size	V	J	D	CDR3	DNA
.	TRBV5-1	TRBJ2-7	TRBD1	CASSKGQAIYEQYF	TGCGCCAGCAGCAAGGGACAGGCAATCTACGAGCAGTACTTC
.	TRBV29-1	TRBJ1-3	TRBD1	CSVRVGTGGNTIYF	TGCAGCGTTAGAGTGGGGACAGGGGGAAACACCATATATTTT
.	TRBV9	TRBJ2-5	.	CASSADIQETQYF	TGTGCCAGCAGCGCGGACATTCAAGAGACCCAGTACTTC
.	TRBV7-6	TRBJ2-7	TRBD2	CAGGRGGHNYEQYF	TGTGCCGGAGGACGCGGGGGGCACAACTACGAGCAGTACTTC
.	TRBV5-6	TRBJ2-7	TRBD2	CASSLGASGTLYEQYF	TGTGCCAGCAGCTTGGGGGCTAGCGGGACATTGTACGAGCAGTACTTC
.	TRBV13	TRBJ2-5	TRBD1	CASSSGTGRKTQYF	TGTGCCAGCAGTTCCGGGACAGGGAGGAAGACCCAGTACTTC
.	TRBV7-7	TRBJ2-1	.	CASSPTSSANEQFF	TGTGCCAGCAGCCCGACTAGTTCCGCCAATGAGCAGTTCTTC
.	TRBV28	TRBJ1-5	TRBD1	CASSLNGRGRNQPQHF	TGTGCCAGCAGTTTAAATGGCAGGGGGCGGAATCAGCCCCAGCATTTT
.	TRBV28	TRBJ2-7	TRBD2	CASGAGDIYEQYF	TGTGCCAGCGGAGCGGGAGATATCTACGAGCAGTACTTC
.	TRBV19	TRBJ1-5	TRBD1	CASSPTGAFNQPQHF	TGTGCCAGTAGTCCGACAGGGGCTTTCAATCAGCCCCAGCATTTT
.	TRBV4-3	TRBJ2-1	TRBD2	CASSQATGLALYNEQFF	TGCGCCAGCAGCCAAGCTACTGGACTAGCACTGTACAATGAGCAGTTCTTC
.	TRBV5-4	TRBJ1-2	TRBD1	CASSSNYRTGEGGYTF	TGTGCCAGCAGCTCTAATTACCGGACAGGGGAAGGTGGCTACACCTTC
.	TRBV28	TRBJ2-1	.	CASALPERASSYNEQFF	TGTGCCAGCGCTTTACCAGAGCGGGCCAGCTCCTACAATGAGCAGTTCTTC
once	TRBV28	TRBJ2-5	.	CASSSTVKTQYF	TGTGCCAGCAGCTCCACAGTCAAGACCCAGTACTTC
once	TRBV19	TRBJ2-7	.	CASSIQGGLTYEQYF	TGTGCCAGTAGTATACAGGGGGGCTTAACCTACGAGCAGTACTTC
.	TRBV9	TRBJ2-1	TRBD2	CASSVAGGTTNEQFF	TGTGCCAGCAGCGTAGCGGGCGGGACTACAAATGAGCAGTTCTTC
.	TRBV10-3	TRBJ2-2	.	CAISNPVLTGELFF	TGTGCCATCAGTAACCCAGTCCTCACCGGGGAGCTGTTTTTT
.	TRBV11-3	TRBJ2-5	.	CASSLAGGETQYF	TGTGCCAGCAGCTTAGCTGGGGGGGAGACCCAGTACTTC
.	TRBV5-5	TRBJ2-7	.	CASSLGRESYEQYF	TGTGCCAGCAGCTTGGGCAGGGAATCCTACGAGCAGTACTTC
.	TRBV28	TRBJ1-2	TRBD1	CASRPGQGAGYTF	TGTGCCAGCAGACCCGGACAGGGCGCTGGCTACACCTTC
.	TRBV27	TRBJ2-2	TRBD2	CASSLLPSGGATGELFF	TGTGCCAGCAGCCTCCTACCTAGCGGGGGGGCCACCGGGGAGCTGTTTTTT
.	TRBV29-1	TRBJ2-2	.	CSVLWPNTGELFF	TGCAGCGTTCTGTGGCCGAACACCGGGGAGCTGTTTTTT
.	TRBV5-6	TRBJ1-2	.	CASSRPGDVSYGYTF	TGTGCCAGCAGCCGACCGGGGGATGTCTCTTATGGCTACACCTTC
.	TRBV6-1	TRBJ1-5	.	CASSQTGSNQPQHF	TGTGCCAGCAGTCAGACAGGCAGCAATCAGCCCCAGCATTTT
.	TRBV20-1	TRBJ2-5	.	CSASLETQYF	TGCAGTGCTAGCTTGGAGACCCAGTACTTC
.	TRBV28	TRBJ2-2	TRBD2	CASSSHSSGGYTGELFF	TGTGCCAGCAGTTCCCACTCTAGCGGGGGGTACACCGGGGAGCTGTTTTTT
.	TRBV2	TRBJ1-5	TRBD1	CASSPRGTGVQPQHF	TGTGCCAGCAGCCCCAGGGGGACAGGGGTGCAGCCCCAGCATTTT
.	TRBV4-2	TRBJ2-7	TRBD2	CASSRKPGLAGEGNEQYF	TGTGCCAGCAGCCGGAAACCGGGACTAGCGGGAGAGGGCAACGAGCAGTACTTC
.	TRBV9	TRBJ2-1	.	CASSTQDLSYNEQFF	TGTGCCAGCAGCACACAGGACCTCTCCTACAATGAGCAGTTCTTC
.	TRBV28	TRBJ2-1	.	CASIQGTYNEQFF	TGTGCCAGCATACAGGGAACCTACAATGAGCAGTTCTTC
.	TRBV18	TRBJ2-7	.	CASSPRGTYEQYF	TGTGCCAGCTCACCAAGGGGAACCTACGAGCAGTACTTC
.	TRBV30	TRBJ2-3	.	CVISEHRLWDTQYF	TGTGTTATATCCGAGCACAGGTTGTGGGATACGCAGTATTTT
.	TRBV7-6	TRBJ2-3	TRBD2	CASSFSGGVDTQYF	TGTGCCAGCAGCTTTAGCGGGGGTGTGGATACGCAGTATTTT
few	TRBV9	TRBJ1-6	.	CASSASVLGGNSPLHF	TGTGCCAGCAGCGCTAGTGTCCTAGGGGGAAATTCACCCCTCCACTTT
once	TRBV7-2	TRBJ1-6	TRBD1	CASSFRQGGNSPLHF	TGTGCCAGCAGCTTCAGACAGGGAGGCAATTCACCCCTCCACTTT
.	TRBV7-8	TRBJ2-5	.	CASSLRGALGETQYF	TGTGCCAGCAGCTTACGGGGGGCATTGGGAGAGACCCAGTACTTC
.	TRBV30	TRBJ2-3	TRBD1	CAWTTGYADTQYF	TGTGCCTGGACGACAGGGTACGCAGATACGCAGTATTTT
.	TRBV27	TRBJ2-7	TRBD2	CASSLLAGGSYEQYF	TGTGCCAGCAGTTTGCTAGCGGGAGGGTCCTACGAGCAGTACTTC
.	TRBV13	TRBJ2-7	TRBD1	CASSDRVGSYEQYF	TGTGCCAGCAGCGACAGGGTTGGCTCCTACGAGCAGTACTTC
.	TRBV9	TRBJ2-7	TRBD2	CASSVSGGPGYEQYF	TGTGCCAGCAGCGTTAGCGGGGGGCCTGGCTACGAGCAGTACTTC
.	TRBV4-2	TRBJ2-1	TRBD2	CASSQGMSGGEYNEQFF	TGTGCCAGCAGCCAAGGGATGAGCGGGGGGGAATACAATGAGCAGTTCTTC
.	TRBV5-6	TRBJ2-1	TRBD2	CASSLAAGLAEYEQFF	TGTGCCAGCAGCTTGGCCGCGGGACTAGCGGAGTACGAGCAGTTCTTC
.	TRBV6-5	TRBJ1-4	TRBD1	CASSATGDLRVKLFF	TGTGCCAGCAGTGCCACAGGGGACCTCCGTGTAAAACTGTTTTTT